These 29 T cell receptor beta chains originate from one sample sequenced in a study of blood T cells in healthy people across ages. Alongside a J-beta primer mix, a sample-barcoded 5' primer served in a second PCR lasting roughly 6 to 12 cycles. TCRdb reanalysed the 5' RACE reads using MiXCR and keeps one entry per CDR3 protein. This sample has about 570,000 distinct CDR3 sequences, with over 25% found just once. Separately, the same data were catalogued under a study of T cells of mothers and their children.

Specimen: blood. These receptors came from a boy between 2 and 10 years old in good health.

V usage is TRBV7-6 and J usage is TRBJ2-3; 7 nucleotides line up with TRBD2. This CDR3 is built from 16 residues. The J segment lost 5 bases and the V segment lost 5 bases, leaving 13 bases of the junction unmatched. Germline V gives CDR1 SGHVS, CDR2 FNYEAQ. The CDR3 spells CASSLGLGKWGDTQYF. The CDR3 region has the DNA TGTGCCAGCAGCCTAGGACTAGGAAAATGGGGAGATACGCAGTATTTT.

This sequence joins TRBV20-1 and TRBJ2-3; 10 positions match TRBD2. CDR1 is DFQATT and CDR2 is SNEGSKA in the germline V gene (reference sequence). The CDR3 loop spans 15 amino acids. V was clipped by 6 bases and J by 8 bases; unmatched bases: 14. CDR3 sequence reads: CSARWTSGGIATQYF. For the CDR3, the DNA is TGCAGTGCCAGGTGGACTAGCGGTGGTATAGCTACGCAGTATTTT.

This clonotype has only a few counts. The rearrangement links TRBV4-3 to TRBJ2-5; unclear D gene. The end of the DNA is better explained by TRBJ2-1, so the J call may be wrong. This CDR3 has 13 amino acids. CDR1 and CDR2 (germline): LGHNA, YSLEER. The CDR3 spells CASSQDHRPEQFF. The CDR3 bases are TGCGCCAGCAGCCAAGATCACCGGCCCGAGCAGTTCTTC.

A remark on this clonotype: This may be a read error: a much more frequent sequence differs by one nucleotide. V usage is TRBV11-2 and J usage is TRBJ2-5; TRBD1 or TRBD2 may be the D gene (6 bases each). The germline CDR1 and CDR2 sequences are SGHAT and FQNNGV. V was pared by 7 bases and J by 2 bases, with 20 bases between. The CDR3 spans 16 residues. The CDR3 nucleotides read TGTGCCAGCAACTCCCGACAGGCTGGGAGGCAAGAGACCCAGTACTTC. It specifies CASNSRQAGRQETQYF.

V and J are TRBV7-9 and TRBJ2-1, with TRBD1 as a possible D gene (6 bases). CDR1 and CDR2 (germline): SEHNR, FQNEAQ (reference sequence). Trimming shortened V by 9 bases and J by 0 bases, and 12 bases separated the two germline ends. The CDR3 has 14 amino acids. CDR3 protein: CASMTGSSYNEQFF. The CDR3 DNA sequence: TGTGCCAGTATGACAGGTAGCTCCTACAATGAGCAGTTCTTC.

This clonotype was observed a handful of times. V usage is TRBV12-3 or TRBV12-4 and J usage is TRBJ2-5; the match to TRBD1 covers 8 bases. With V trimmed by 7 bases and J by 4 bases, 8 bases remained unmatched. The CDR3 runs 14 residues. In nucleotides, the CDR3 is TGTGCCAGCACCAAGCCAACAGGGGGAGAGACCCAGTACTTC. This codes for CASTKPTGGETQYF.

The chain uses TRBV20-1 and TRBJ2-7; 14 bases map to TRBD2. V lost 4 bases and J lost 4; bases outside the gene matches: 9. Germline values: CDR1 DFQATT, CDR2 SNEGSKA (reference sequence). This CDR3 spans 16 amino acids. CDR3 nucleotide sequence: TGCAGTGCTACCTGCCCGGGACTAGCGGGGGTATACGAGCAGTACTTC. This translates into CSATCPGLAGVYEQYF.

This clonotype has just a few counts. The chain joins TRBV13 to TRBJ2-1; 9 bases are a match to TRBD2. CDR1 and CDR2 (germline): PRHDT, FYEKMQ (reference sequence). Unmatched junction bases numbered 4, after V lost 0 bases and J lost 1 base. CDR3 length: 17 amino acids. CDR3 DNA: TGTGCCAGCAGCTTAGGTCTTCTAGCGGGGTCCTACAATGAGCAGTTCTTC. Translating gives CASSLGLLAGSYNEQFF.

CDR3 DNA sequence: TGTGCCAGCAGTGCCTTTTACCGGGACAGCCTTGCAACTAATGAAAAACTGTTTTTT. This codes for CASSAFYRDSLATNEKLFF. This chain connects TRBV25-1 to TRBJ1-4, with 7 positions matching TRBD1. The V and J ends lost 4 bases and 0 bases, in that order; junction bases with no gene match: 14. Germline V CDR1 and CDR2: MGHDK, SYGVNS. The CDR3 covers 19 residues. The variable domain in full, completed from reference TRBV25-1 and TRBJ1-4, reads EADIYQTPRYLVIGTGKKITLECSQTMGHDKMYWYQQDPGMELHLIHYSYGVNSTEKGDLSSESTVSRIRTEHFPLTLESARPSHTSQYLCASSAFYRDSLATNEKLFFGSGTQLSVL.

This clonotype was counted only a few times. This chain links TRBV5-1 with TRBJ1-3; no reliable D call. There are 15 residues in the CDR3. The V end was cut by 4 bases, the J end by 3 bases, with 14 bases between. Germline-derived CDR1 and CDR2 are SGHRS and YFSETQ. CDR3 in amino acids: CASSLQGGGGNTIYF. CDR3 bases: TGCGCCAGCAGCCTGCAAGGAGGAGGTGGAAACACCATATATTTT.

This clonotype was detected ten times or more. The gene calls are TRBV7-6 and TRBJ1-4; the D gene is possibly TRBD1 (5 bases). This CDR3 is built from 14 residues. Germline-derived CDR1 and CDR2 are SGHVS and FNYEAQ. V was cut by 4 bases and J by 12 bases, with 18 bases left in between. The CDR3 protein is CASSSRDALVELFF. The CDR3, as DNA: TGTGCCAGCAGCTCCCGGGACGCATTAGTAGAACTGTTTTTT.

The chain links TRBV5-8 to TRBJ1-6, with unresolved D. V was shortened by 3 bases and J by 10 bases, with 23 bases between the two germline ends. The CDR3 spans 17 residues. CDR1 SGHTS and CDR2 YDEGEE come from the germline V gene. In DNA form, the CDR3 reads TGTGCCAGCAGCTCCTTCTCTGGAAATACCTCTATATCACCCCTCCACTTT. Its protein is CASSSFSGNTSISPLHF.

This sequence joins TRBV15 and TRBJ2-7, with 8 nucleotides matching TRBD2. After removal of 6 bases from V and 7 bases from J, the junction contained 5 bases not matched to a gene. CDR1 LNHNV and CDR2 YYDKDF come from the germline V gene (reference sequence). The length of the CDR3 is 12 residues. The CDR3 here is CATSSGDGEQYF. CDR3 in DNA: TGTGCCACCAGTAGCGGGGACGGGGAGCAGTACTTC.

This clonotype was seen a handful of times. The CDR3 loop is CASSSMGLAGGRVKTQYF. In DNA form, the CDR3 reads TGTGCCAGCAGCTCAATGGGACTAGCGGGAGGGCGCGTGAAGACCCAGTACTTC. The V call is TRBV3-1, the J call TRBJ2-5; 16 nucleotides match TRBD2. This CDR3 has 18 residues. J lost 6 bases, V lost 5 bases, and 12 bases had no gene match. Germline lookup yields CDR1 LGHDT and CDR2 YNNKEL (reference sequence).

This clonotype was detected a few times. The CDR3 spells CASSADVVSGANVLTF. DNA for the CDR3: TGTGCCAGCAGCGCGGATGTGGTATCTGGGGCCAACGTCCTGACTTTC. The chain recombines TRBV27 with TRBJ2-6; D is unclear. The V gene lost 6 bases and the J gene lost 1 base, with 13 bases spanning the gap. This CDR3 is built from 16 residues. Germline V lookup: CDR1 MNHEY, CDR2 SMNVEV (reference sequence).

The rearrangement uses TRBV24-1 and TRBJ1-2; D is possibly TRBD1 (6 bases). Germline lookup yields CDR1 KGHDR and CDR2 SFDVKD. The CDR3 is 13 amino acids. Trimming pared 9 bases from V and 4 bases from J, leaving 14 bases between. The CDR3 protein is CATVPDRPYGYTF. CDR3 nucleotide sequence: TGTGCCACCGTGCCCGACAGGCCCTATGGCTACACCTTC.

The rearrangement links TRBV12-3 or TRBV12-4 to TRBJ1-1, with D maybe TRBD1 (6 bases). This CDR3 is 11 amino acids long. V was pared by 6 bases and J by 5 bases, with 7 bases between. CDR3 nucleotide sequence: TGTGCCAGCAGAACAGGGACTGAAGCTTTCTTT. Translation: CASRTGTEAFF.

The chain is built from TRBV3-1 and TRBJ2-2; D is unresolved. Germline assignment: CDR1 LGHDT and CDR2 YNNKEL (reference sequence). V lost 6 bases to trimming and J lost 2 bases, with 4 bases between them. The CDR3 runs to 12 residues. CDR3 loop: CASRINTGELFF. The CDR3 DNA sequence: TGTGCCAGCAGAATTAACACCGGGGAGCTGTTTTTT.

V gene TRBV19 combines with J gene TRBJ1-1; 7 bases line up with TRBD1. The CDR3 covers 15 residues. Germline values: CDR1 LNHDA, CDR2 SQIVND (reference sequence). Germline trimming cut 7 bases from V and 3 bases from J; bases unmatched to any gene: 11. The CDR3 DNA reads TGTGCCAGTAAGTCGTTTGACAGGGAGCACACTGAAGCTTTCTTT. Protein: CASKSFDREHTEAFF.

This clonotype has a handful of counts. J is TRBJ2-1 and V is TRBV7-9; a possible D gene is TRBD1 (6 bases). Germline V lookup: CDR1 SEHNR, CDR2 FQNEAQ (reference sequence). The CDR3 consists of 14 residues. V lost 1 base and J lost 10, with 14 bases in between. The CDR3 protein is CASSLVGDRPEQFF. The CDR3 coding sequence is TGTGCCAGCAGCTTAGTTGGTGACAGGCCAGAGCAGTTCTTC. Filled out from reference TRBV7-9 and TRBJ2-1, the complete variable domain reads DTGVSQNPRHKITKRGQNVTFRCDPISEHNRLYWYRQTLGQGPEFLTYFQNEAQLEKSRLLSDRFSAERPKGSFSTLEIQRTEQGDSAMYLCASSLVGDRPEQFFGPGTRLTVL.

The chain combines TRBV9 with TRBJ2-5; no clear D. Trimming took off 5 bases at V and 5 bases at J, with 16 bases between the two ends. This CDR3 spans 14 amino acids. Germline V CDR1 and CDR2: SGDLS, YYNGEE. The CDR3: CASSDGRFGETQYF. CDR3 DNA sequence: TGTGCCAGCAGTGACGGACGGTTCGGGGAGACCCAGTACTTC.

This rearrangement joins TRBV18 to TRBJ2-1; TRBD1 aligns across 8 bases. This CDR3 contains 15 residues. Germline CDR1 reads KGHSH; CDR2 reads LQKENI. V shed 2 bases and J 6 bases; nucleotides not matched to a gene: 6. The CDR3 spells CASSPRTGFANEQFF. DNA for the CDR3: TGTGCCAGCTCACCAAGGACAGGGTTTGCCAATGAGCAGTTCTTC.

This clonotype was counted a few times. The chain recombines TRBV5-1 with TRBJ1-4, with 8 bases fitting TRBD1. This CDR3 contains 18 residues. The germline V gene encodes CDR1 SGHRS and CDR2 YFSETQ. V lost 1 base, J lost 6 bases, and 14 bases stayed unmatched. The CDR3 DNA sequence: TGCGCCAGCAGCTTGTTAGGGAGATCGGACAGGGTTGATGAAAAACTGTTTTTT. Translating gives CASSLLGRSDRVDEKLFF.

This clonotype was seen a single time. The J gene is TRBJ2-7, the V gene TRBV27, with TRBD2 matching over 7 bases. This CDR3 is 15 amino acids long. Germline V gene data show CDR1 as MNHEY and CDR2 as SMNVEV (reference sequence). The trim removed 3 bases at V and 4 bases at J, leaving 9 bases unmatched. CDR3 in DNA: TGTGCCAGCAGTTTCCTAAGAACTAGCGCTTACGAGCAGTACTTC. Its translation is CASSFLRTSAYEQYF.

This rearrangement joins TRBV11-2 to TRBJ2-1; 8 bases line up with TRBD2. This CDR3 has 18 residues. From germline, CDR1 is SGHAT and CDR2 FQNNGV. The V segment lost 3 bases and the J segment 5 bases; nucleotides outside the gene matches: 15. CDR3 region: CASSFGGGGFTTHNEQFF. The CDR3 nucleotides read TGTGCCAGCAGCTTCGGGGGCGGGGGGTTTACCACACACAATGAGCAGTTCTTC. Full variable domain (remainder filled in from reference TRBV11-2 and TRBJ2-1): EAGVAQSPRYKIIEKRQSVAFWCNPISGHATLYWYQQILGQGPKLLIQFQNNGVVDDSQLPKDRFSAERLKGVDSTLKIQPAKLEDSAVYLCASSFGGGGFTTHNEQFFGPGTRLTVL.

V gene TRBV9 combines with J gene TRBJ2-4; tentative D call: TRBD2 (6 bases). The CDR3 has 15 amino acids. The V gene's germline CDR1 is SGDLS and CDR2 YYNGEE. V was shortened by 4 bases and J by 5 bases, with 16 bases between the two germline ends. The CDR3 region is CASSSMGTRENIQYF. In nucleotides, the CDR3 is TGTGCCAGCAGCTCCATGGGGACTCGGGAAAACATTCAGTACTTC.

A remark on this clonotype: A read error may produce the germline difference seen at one junction end. This sequence joins TRBV10-1 and TRBJ2-3; D assignment may be TRBD1 or TRBD2 (6 bases each). The CDR3 sequence is 14 residues long. Germline CDR1 WNHNN, CDR2 SYGVQD (reference sequence). The CDR3 sequence: CTSSDGGPTDTQYF. CDR3 DNA sequence: TGCACCAGCAGTGATGGGGGGCCCACAGATACGCAGTATTTT.

This clonotype has more than one count but fewer than ten. The chain uses TRBV7-9 and TRBJ1-2; possible D gene TRBD1, 5 bases. V was shortened by 1 base and J by 2 bases, with 11 bases between the two germline ends. CDR1 SEHNR and CDR2 FQNEAQ come from the germline V gene (reference sequence). CDR3 length: 15 amino acids. CDR3 in DNA: TGTGCCAGCAGCTTAGGGAGGGACGGAAACTATGGCTACACCTTC. This encodes CASSLGRDGNYGYTF.

V is TRBV19 and J is TRBJ2-1, with 10 bases that match TRBD2. Gene TRBJ2-5 matches the end of the DNA better, so the J call may be wrong. CDR1 and CDR2 from the germline V gene are LNHDA and SQIVND (reference sequence). This CDR3 is built from 15 residues. CDR3 residues: CASAPLAGVSETQYF. CDR3 nucleotides: TGTGCCAGTGCCCCCCTAGCGGGAGTCTCGGAGACCCAGTACTTC.